This T cell receptor beta chain derives from a study of identical twins. Each CDR3 protein gets one entry after TCRdb re-called the 5' RACE reads with MiXCR. The sample carries 690,000 or so distinct CDR3 sequences, approximately 9% recorded once. This clonotype occurred many times. V was trimmed by 2 bases and J by 10 bases, leaving 6 bases between them. CDR1 and CDR2 (germline): MNHEY, SVGAGI. The CDR3 has 11 residues. The same data also contributed to another study, on yellow fever vaccine responses in identical twins.

The sample consisted of PBMCs. This TCR was sampled from a woman aged 18-29 years in good health. The V gene is TRBV6-5, the J gene TRBJ2-1; no clear D gene. The CDR3 DNA follows: TGTGCCAGCAGTTACAGCACGGAGCAGTTCTTC. Its translation: CASSYSTEQFF.